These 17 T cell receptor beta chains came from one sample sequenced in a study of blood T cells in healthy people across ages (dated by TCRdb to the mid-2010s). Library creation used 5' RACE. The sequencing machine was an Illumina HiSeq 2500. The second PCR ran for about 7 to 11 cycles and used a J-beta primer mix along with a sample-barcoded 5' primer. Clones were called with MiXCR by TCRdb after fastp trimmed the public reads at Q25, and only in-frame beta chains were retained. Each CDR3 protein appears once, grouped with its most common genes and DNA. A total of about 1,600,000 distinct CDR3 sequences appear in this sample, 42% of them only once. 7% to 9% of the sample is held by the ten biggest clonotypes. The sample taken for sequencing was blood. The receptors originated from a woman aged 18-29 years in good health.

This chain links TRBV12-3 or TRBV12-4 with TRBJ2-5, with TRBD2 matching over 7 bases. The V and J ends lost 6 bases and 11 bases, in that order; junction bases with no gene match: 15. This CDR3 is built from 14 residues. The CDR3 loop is CASSPTGGSEEQYF. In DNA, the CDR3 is TGTGCCAGCAGCCCTACCGGGGGGTCTGAGGAGCAGTACTTC.

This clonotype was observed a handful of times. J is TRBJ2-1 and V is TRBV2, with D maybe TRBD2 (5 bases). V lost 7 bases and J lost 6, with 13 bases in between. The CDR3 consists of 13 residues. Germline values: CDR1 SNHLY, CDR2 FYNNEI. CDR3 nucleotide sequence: TGTGCCAGCACCGAGGACTCCCCCAATGAGCAGTTCTTC. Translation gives CASTEDSPNEQFF.

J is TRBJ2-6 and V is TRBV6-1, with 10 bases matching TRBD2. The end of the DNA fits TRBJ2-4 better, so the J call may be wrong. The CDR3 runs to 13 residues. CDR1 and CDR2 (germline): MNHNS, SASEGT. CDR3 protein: CASRGLARDIQYF. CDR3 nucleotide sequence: TGTGCCAGCAGGGGACTAGCGAGGGACATTCAGTACTTC.

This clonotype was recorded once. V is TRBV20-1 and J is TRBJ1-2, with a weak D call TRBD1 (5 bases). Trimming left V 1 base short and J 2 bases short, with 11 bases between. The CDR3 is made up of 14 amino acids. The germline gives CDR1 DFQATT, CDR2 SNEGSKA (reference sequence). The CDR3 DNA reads TGCAGTGCTAGAGTGCAGGGAACAAACTATGGCTACACCTTC. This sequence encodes CSARVQGTNYGYTF.

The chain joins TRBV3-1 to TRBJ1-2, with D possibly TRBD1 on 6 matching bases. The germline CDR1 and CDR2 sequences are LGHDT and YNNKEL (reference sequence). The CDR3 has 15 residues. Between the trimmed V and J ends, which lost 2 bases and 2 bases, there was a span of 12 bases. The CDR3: CASSQWTVDNYGYTF. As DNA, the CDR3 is TGTGCCAGCAGCCAATGGACAGTCGACAACTATGGCTACACCTTC.

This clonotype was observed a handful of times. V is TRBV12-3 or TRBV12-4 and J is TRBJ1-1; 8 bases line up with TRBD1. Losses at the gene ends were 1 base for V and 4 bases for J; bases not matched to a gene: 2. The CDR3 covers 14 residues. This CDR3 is CASSLGRGLTEAFF. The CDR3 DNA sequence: TGTGCCAGCAGTTTAGGCAGGGGGCTCACTGAAGCTTTCTTT.

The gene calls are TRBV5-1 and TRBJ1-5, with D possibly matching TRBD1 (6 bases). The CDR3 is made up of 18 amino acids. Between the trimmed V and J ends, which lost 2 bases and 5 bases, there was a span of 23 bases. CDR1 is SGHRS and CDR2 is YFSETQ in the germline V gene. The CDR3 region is CASSFPPLDRNGDQPQHF. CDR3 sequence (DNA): TGCGCCAGCAGCTTTCCGCCTTTAGACAGGAACGGAGATCAGCCCCAGCATTTT.

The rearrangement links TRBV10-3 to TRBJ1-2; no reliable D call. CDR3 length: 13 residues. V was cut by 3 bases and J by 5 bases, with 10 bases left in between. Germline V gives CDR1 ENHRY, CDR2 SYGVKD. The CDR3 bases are TGTGCCATCAGTGAAAAGGGCCGGTATGGCTACACCTTC. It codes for CAISEKGRYGYTF.

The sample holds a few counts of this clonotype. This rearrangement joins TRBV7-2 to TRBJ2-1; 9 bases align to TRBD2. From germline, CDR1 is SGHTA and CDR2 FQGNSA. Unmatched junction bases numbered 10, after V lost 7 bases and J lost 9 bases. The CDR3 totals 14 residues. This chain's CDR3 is CASTRRGGGLEQFF. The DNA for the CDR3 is TGTGCCAGCACCAGACGCGGGGGGGGCCTTGAGCAGTTCTTC.

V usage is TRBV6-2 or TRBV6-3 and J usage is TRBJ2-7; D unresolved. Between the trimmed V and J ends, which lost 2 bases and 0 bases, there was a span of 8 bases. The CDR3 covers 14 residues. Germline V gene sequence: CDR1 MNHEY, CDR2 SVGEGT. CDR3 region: CASSYGSVSYEQYF. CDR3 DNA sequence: TGTGCCAGCAGTTACGGGTCCGTCTCCTACGAGCAGTACTTC.

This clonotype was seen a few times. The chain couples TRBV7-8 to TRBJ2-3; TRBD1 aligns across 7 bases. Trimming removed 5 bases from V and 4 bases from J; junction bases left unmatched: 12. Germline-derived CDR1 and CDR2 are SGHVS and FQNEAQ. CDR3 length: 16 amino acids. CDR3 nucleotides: TGTGCCAGCAGCCCCGTCCGAGACAGGGATGCAGATACGCAGTATTTT. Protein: CASSPVRDRDADTQYF.

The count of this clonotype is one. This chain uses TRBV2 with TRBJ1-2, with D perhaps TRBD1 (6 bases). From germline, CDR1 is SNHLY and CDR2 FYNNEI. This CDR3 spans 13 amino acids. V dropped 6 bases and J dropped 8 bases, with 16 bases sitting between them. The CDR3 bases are TGTGCCAGCAGCGTCACAGGGTTGAGAGGCTACACCTTC. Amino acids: CASSVTGLRGYTF.

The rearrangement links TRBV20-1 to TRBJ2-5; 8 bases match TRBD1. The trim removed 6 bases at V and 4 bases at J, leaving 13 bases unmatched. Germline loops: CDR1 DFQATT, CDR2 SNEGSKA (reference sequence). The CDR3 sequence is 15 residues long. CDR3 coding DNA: TGCAGTGCAAAAGCAGGGGGCGCGGGTGTAGAGACCCAGTACTTC. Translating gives CSAKAGGAGVETQYF.

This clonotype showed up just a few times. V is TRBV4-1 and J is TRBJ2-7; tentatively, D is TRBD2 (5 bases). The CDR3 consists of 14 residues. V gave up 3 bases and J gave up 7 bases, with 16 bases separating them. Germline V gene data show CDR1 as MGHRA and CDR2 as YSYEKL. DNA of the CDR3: TGCGCCAGCAGCCAGGGAGTAGTGTCTAATGAGCAGTACTTC. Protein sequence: CASSQGVVSNEQYF.

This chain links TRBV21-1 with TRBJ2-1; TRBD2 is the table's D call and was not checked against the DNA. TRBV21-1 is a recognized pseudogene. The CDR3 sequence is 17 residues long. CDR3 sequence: CARSGEGRLACIDEQFF. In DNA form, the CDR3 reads TGTGCCAGGTCGGGGGAGGGAAGACTAGCGTGTATCGATGAGCAGTTCTTC.

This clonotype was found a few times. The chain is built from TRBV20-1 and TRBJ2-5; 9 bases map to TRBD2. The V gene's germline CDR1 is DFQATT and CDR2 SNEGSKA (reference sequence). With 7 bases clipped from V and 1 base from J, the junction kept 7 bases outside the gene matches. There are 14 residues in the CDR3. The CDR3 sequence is CSESPGLAQETQYF. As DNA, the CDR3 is TGCAGTGAATCTCCGGGACTAGCCCAAGAGACCCAGTACTTC.

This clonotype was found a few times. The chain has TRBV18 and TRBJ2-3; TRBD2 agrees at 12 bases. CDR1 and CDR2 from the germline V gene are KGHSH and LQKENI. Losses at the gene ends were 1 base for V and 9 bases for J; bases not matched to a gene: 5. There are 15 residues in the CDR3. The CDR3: CASSPQRLAGDTQYF. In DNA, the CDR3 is TGTGCCAGCTCACCACAAAGACTAGCGGGGGACACGCAGTATTTT.